This T cell receptor beta chain was found in a study of T-cell reconstitution after alpha-beta-depleted transplantation in children. The TCRbeta library incorporated unique molecular identifiers. Using its own MiXCR run on the PCR reads, TCRdb lists one record per CDR3 protein. The sample lists about 610,000 distinct CDR3 sequences; about 10% were seen once. The CDR3 has 13 residues. V was trimmed by 6 bases and J by 8 bases, leaving 18 bases between them. Germline V gives CDR1 SQVTM, CDR2 ANQGSEA. This clonotype was seen at least ten times. This rearrangement joins TRBV29-1 to TRBJ2-3, with TRBD1 as a possible D gene (5 bases). This clonotype was sampled from a human donor who donated a stem cell graft to a child with acute myeloid leukemia. The sample consisted of PBMCs from the stem cell graft donor, taken from the stem cell graft. CDR3 DNA: TGCAGCGTCCTAATTAGGGGTAGTGGTACGCAGTATTTT. Translation: CSVLIRGSGTQYF.